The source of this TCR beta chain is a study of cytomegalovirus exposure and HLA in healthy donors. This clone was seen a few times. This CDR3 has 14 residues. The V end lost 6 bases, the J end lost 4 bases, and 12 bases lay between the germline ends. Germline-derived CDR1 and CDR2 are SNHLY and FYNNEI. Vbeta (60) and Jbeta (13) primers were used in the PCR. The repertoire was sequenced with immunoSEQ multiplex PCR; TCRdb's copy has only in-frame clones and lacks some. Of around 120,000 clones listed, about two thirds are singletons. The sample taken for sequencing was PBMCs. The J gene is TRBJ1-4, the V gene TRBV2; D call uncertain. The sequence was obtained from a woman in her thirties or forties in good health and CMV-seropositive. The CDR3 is CASRMTPNNEKLFF. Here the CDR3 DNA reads TGTGCCAGCAGGATGACACCCAATAATGAAAAACTGTTTTTT.